This T cell receptor (beta chain) originates from a study of early T cells in non-severe SARS-CoV-2 infection. On the study more broadly: Sequencing was performed on bulk RNA from unsorted whole blood, leaving chains unpaired.

General observations from the study: The VDJdb matching leaned toward anti-spike CD8 responses and overlooked private and CD4 specificities.

Tagging with unique molecular identifiers was applied to individual cDNA molecules. Using its own MiXCR run on the 5' RACE reads, TCRdb lists one record per CDR3 protein. The repertoire holds some 52,000 distinct CDR3 sequences, 8% to 8.5% seen once, with around a tenth in the top ten. In its sample, this clonotype was seen a few times. Its matching antigen is unknown. The sequence derives from an adult who was a healthcare worker with PCR-confirmed SARS-CoV-2 infection or an uninfected control (not recorded which). The sequenced material came from whole blood.

In DNA, the CDR3 is TGCGCCAGCCGAGGGGGCGACTGGAACACTGAAGCTTTCTTT. This gives the protein CASRGGDWNTEAFF. The chain combines TRBV5-1 with TRBJ1-1, with TRBD1 matching 7 bases. Germline CDR1 reads SGHRS; CDR2 reads YFSETQ. The CDR3 covers 14 residues. J was trimmed by 1 base and V by 7 bases; bases with no gene match: 7. The complete variable domain, with remaining parts taken from reference TRBV5-1 and TRBJ1-1, reads KAGVTQTPRYLIKTRGQQVTLSCSPISGHRSVSWYQQTPGQGLQFLFEYFSETQRNKGNFPGRFSGRQFSNSRSEMNVSTLELGDSALYLCASRGGDWNTEAFFGQGTRLTVV.